The 30 T cell receptor beta chains listed next were all sequenced from one sample in a study of radiotherapy plus CTLA-4 blockade in lung cancer. Repertoires were generated with immunoSEQ multiplex PCR, while TCRdb's copy carries only in-frame clones and drops some. The profile shows tens of thousands of clones, about 63% of them singletons. The sample in question was peripheral blood, obtained from a patient treated with radiotherapy plus ipilimumab. The receptors were gathered from a human donor with non-small cell lung cancer who had a partial response to radiotherapy plus ipilimumab.

This clone came up a few times. The chain recombines TRBV9 with TRBJ2-2, with 13 nucleotides matching TRBD2. Germline V CDR1 and CDR2: SGDLS, YYNGEE. The CDR3 has 16 amino acids. V shed 0 bases and J 6 bases; nucleotides not matched to a gene: 2. CDR3 region: CASSVGTSGGAGELFF. Written as DNA, the CDR3 is TGTGCCAGCAGCGTAGGGACTAGCGGGGGAGCCGGGGAGCTGTTTTTT.

This clone has more than one count but fewer than ten. The V and J genes are TRBV6-6 and TRBJ1-1, with 10 bases matching TRBD1. Per germline, CDR1 MNHNY and CDR2 SVGAGI (reference sequence). V shed 5 bases, J shed 4 bases, and the junction held 10 bases outside the gene matches. This CDR3 has 16 residues. The CDR3 nucleotides read TGTGCCAGCAGTCCGACCGGGACAGGGGCAGGCACTGAAGCTTTCTTT. Amino acid sequence: CASSPTGTGAGTEAFF.

The V and J genes are TRBV30 and TRBJ2-7, with 9 bases aligning to TRBD1. This CDR3 contains 15 residues. V shed 4 bases and J 6 bases; nucleotides not matched to a gene: 13. The germline gives CDR1 GTSNPN, CDR2 SVGIG (reference sequence). The CDR3 loop is CAWKRRTGVSGEQYF. Here the CDR3 DNA reads TGTGCCTGGAAAAGGAGGACAGGGGTGTCTGGCGAGCAGTACTTC.

There are a few counts of this clone. The chain uses TRBV4-2 and TRBJ2-5; tentative D call: TRBD1 (7 bases). V lost 1 base and J 5 bases, leaving 11 bases between the germline ends. CDR3 length equals 14 residues. CDR1 is LGHNA and CDR2 is YNFKEQ in the germline V gene. The CDR3 protein is CASSQGRGEETQYF. The CDR3 coding sequence is TGTGCCAGCAGCCAAGGCAGGGGGGAGGAGACCCAGTACTTC.

The gene calls are TRBV19 and TRBJ1-5; a weak D match, TRBD1 (6 bases). The CDR3 is 15 amino acids. Germline CDR1 LNHDA, CDR2 SQIVND (reference sequence). With 3 bases removed from V and 6 bases from J, the gap between germline ends came to 15 bases. CDR3 coding DNA: TGTGCCAGTAGTATCCGGACAGTTCAAGCTCAGCCCCAGCATTTT. As protein: CASSIRTVQAQPQHF.

The CDR3, as DNA: TGTGCCTGGAACGGACAGGGGGCGTCTCGGAACACTGAAGCTTTCTTT. As protein: CAWNGQGASRNTEAFF. The chain carries TRBV30 and TRBJ1-1; 11 nucleotides align to TRBD1. Germline CDR1 and CDR2: GTSNPN and SVGIG (reference sequence). V lost 4 bases to trimming and J lost 1 base; unmatched junction nucleotides: 8. The CDR3 is 16 residues long. Using reference TRBV30 and TRBJ1-1 for the parts outside the CDR3, the full variable domain is SQTIHQWPATLVQPVGSPLSLECTVEGTSNPNLYWYRQAAGRGLQLLFYSVGIGQISSEVPQNLSASRPQDRQFILSSKKLLLSDSGFYLCAWNGQGASRNTEAFFGQGTRLTVV.

The sample holds a few counts of this clone. V and J are TRBV6-1 and TRBJ1-2, with TRBD1 identical over 9 bases. The CDR3 runs 13 residues. Germline trimming cut 7 bases from V and 7 bases from J; bases unmatched to any gene: 7. Germline V gene data show CDR1 as MNHNS and CDR2 as SASEGT. Written as DNA, the CDR3 is TGTGCCAGCACCTGGACAGGGGCCACTGGCTACACCTTC. Amino acid sequence: CASTWTGATGYTF.

Within the sample, this clone is medium-sized (0.01 to 0.1%). The J gene is TRBJ2-2, the V gene TRBV19, with D possibly being TRBD2 (5 bases). Per germline, CDR1 LNHDA and CDR2 SQIVND (reference sequence). The CDR3 runs to 17 residues. V lost 5 bases and J 4 bases, leaving 20 bases between the germline ends. CDR3 sequence reads: CASSAMGRHYRTGELFF. CDR3 sequence (DNA): TGTGCCAGTAGTGCGATGGGGAGACACTATCGCACCGGGGAGCTGTTTTTT.

There are many counts of this clone. This sequence joins TRBV10-3 and TRBJ2-7; D perhaps matches TRBD2 (5 bases). CDR1 and CDR2 from the germline V gene are ENHRY and SYGVKD. The CDR3 covers 16 residues. With 0 bases removed from V and 7 bases from J, the gap between germline ends came to 19 bases. Here the CDR3 reads CAISESKGGASGEQYF. In DNA, the CDR3 is TGTGCCATCAGTGAGTCGAAGGGTGGAGCGTCGGGGGAGCAGTACTTC.

Only one count was recorded for this clone. V usage is TRBV5-4 and J usage is TRBJ2-7; 11 nucleotides align to TRBD1. Germline assignment: CDR1 SGHNT and CDR2 YYREEE (reference sequence). The CDR3 length is 20 residues. The J segment lost 1 base and the V segment lost 4 bases, leaving 19 bases of the junction unmatched. Here the CDR3 DNA reads TGTGCCAGCAGCCACCTCGGGACAGGGGGGACACAGACGGGGTCCTACGAGCAGTACTTC. Translating gives CASSHLGTGGTQTGSYEQYF. Full variable domain (rest looked up from reference TRBV5-4 and TRBJ2-7): ETGVTQSPTHLIKTRGQQVTLRCSSQSGHNTVSWYQQALGQGPQFIFQYYREEENGRGNFPPRFSGLQFPNYSSELNVNALELDDSALYLCASSHLGTGGTQTGSYEQYFGPGTRLTVT.

This rearrangement joins TRBV5-1 to TRBJ2-1; TRBD2 might be the D (6 bases). Trimming stripped 4 bases from V and 8 bases from J, with 13 bases between. Per germline, CDR1 SGHRS and CDR2 YFSETQ. The CDR3 consists of 13 residues. CDR3 sequence (DNA): TGCGCCAGCAGCCACGCGGGATTAGATGAGCAGTTCTTC. Its protein is CASSHAGLDEQFF.

This chain links TRBV29-1 with TRBJ2-7; weak D call: TRBD2 (5 bases). The CDR3 covers 14 residues. The V gene's germline CDR1 is SQVTM and CDR2 ANQGSEA. V shed 0 bases and J shed 3 bases, with 12 bases lying between them. CDR3 in DNA: TGCAGCGTTGAAGATAGCCGGAGGAACTACGAGCAGTACTTC. Amino acid sequence: CSVEDSRRNYEQYF.

This chain joins TRBV20-1 and TRBJ2-1; tentative D call: TRBD2 (5 bases). Trimming took off 7 bases at V and 9 bases at J, with 13 bases between the two ends. The germline gives CDR1 DFQATT, CDR2 SNEGSKA (reference sequence). The CDR3 is 11 amino acids. The CDR3 protein is CSVKRLTEQFF. CDR3 nucleotide sequence: TGCAGTGTTAAGCGACTAACTGAGCAGTTCTTC.

The V and J genes are TRBV5-4 and TRBJ2-2; maybe TRBD2 (5 bases). The CDR3 is 13 residues long. Germline CDR1 SGHNT, CDR2 YYREEE (reference sequence). Trimming removed 2 bases at V and 6 bases at J, with 8 bases between. The CDR3 loop is CASSFDYSGELFF. CDR3 nucleotide sequence: TGTGCCAGCAGCTTTGACTATTCCGGGGAGCTGTTTTTT.

The V call is TRBV7-2, the J call TRBJ2-3; TRBD2 matches at 15 bases. Trimming took 0 bases from V and 2 from J; bases not matched to a gene: 6. Germline loops: CDR1 SGHTA, CDR2 FQGNSA. CDR3 length equals 19 residues. The CDR3 spells CASSLALGLAGGITDTQYF. For the CDR3, the DNA is TGTGCCAGCAGCTTAGCCTTGGGACTAGCGGGGGGTATCACAGATACGCAGTATTTT.

As to this clone: Different DNA sequences within this sample yield the same CDR3. The CDR3 region has the DNA TGTGCCAGCAGTTTATCCTTGACTAGCTCGTACTACGAGCAGTACTTC. It yields the protein CASSLSLTSSYYEQYF. The gene calls are TRBV27 and TRBJ2-7; 7 bases are shared with TRBD2. V was pared by 0 bases and J by 3 bases, with 8 bases of the junction left unmatched. Germline CDR1 reads MNHEY; CDR2 reads SMNVEV (reference sequence). The CDR3 spans 16 residues.

The genes are TRBV7-9 and TRBJ2-5; no definite D call. The CDR3 has 15 residues. Germline V gene sequence: CDR1 SEHNR, CDR2 FQNEAQ (reference sequence). V was pared by 2 bases and J by 4 bases, with 14 bases between. CDR3 in DNA: TGTGCCAGCAGCTTACCCCGTCGGTTTGGAGAGACCCAGTACTTC. Translating gives CASSLPRRFGETQYF. Filled out from reference TRBV7-9 and TRBJ2-5, the complete variable domain reads DTGVSQNPRHKITKRGQNVTFRCDPISEHNRLYWYRQTLGQGPEFLTYFQNEAQLEKSRLLSDRFSAERPKGSFSTLEIQRTEQGDSAMYLCASSLPRRFGETQYFGPGTRLLVL.

The chain has TRBV5-1 and TRBJ2-1; 7 bases are a match to TRBD1. Germline CDR1 SGHRS, CDR2 YFSETQ. Trimming took 2 bases from V and 0 from J; bases not matched to a gene: 2. This CDR3 is 15 amino acids long. CDR3 protein: CASSFRDSSYNEQFF. CDR3 bases: TGCGCCAGCAGCTTCCGGGACAGCTCCTACAATGAGCAGTTCTTC. The complete variable domain, with remaining parts taken from reference TRBV5-1 and TRBJ2-1, reads KAGVTQTPRYLIKTRGQQVTLSCSPISGHRSVSWYQQTPGQGLQFLFEYFSETQRNKGNFPGRFSGRQFSNSRSEMNVSTLELGDSALYLCASSFRDSSYNEQFFGPGTRLTVL.

The chain joins TRBV5-8 to TRBJ1-2; D gene ambiguous. Germline assignment: CDR1 SGHTS and CDR2 YDEGEE. V shed 0 bases and J shed 4 bases, with 13 bases lying between them. This CDR3 spans 15 amino acids. The CDR3 DNA reads TGTGCCAGCAGCTTGGAGCTCCCGGGTTCCTATGGCTACACCTTC. Translated: CASSLELPGSYGYTF.

The chain uses TRBV9 and TRBJ1-2, with D possibly matching TRBD1 (6 bases). The ends were cut back, 4 bases at V and 8 bases at J, with 21 bases in the middle. CDR3 length: 15 amino acids. In germline, CDR1 is SGDLS, CDR2 YYNGEE. The CDR3 region is CASSITRGGLEGYTF. DNA of the CDR3: TGTGCCAGCAGCATCACCCGGGGGGGCTTGGAGGGCTACACCTTC.

The gene calls are TRBV4-3 and TRBJ2-7; D uncertain. Germline values: CDR1 LGHNA, CDR2 YSLEER. This CDR3 is built from 15 residues. Trimming removed 0 bases at V and 0 bases at J, with 9 bases between. The CDR3 loop is CASSQDPVISYEQYF. Here the CDR3 DNA reads TGCGCCAGCAGCCAAGATCCAGTTATCTCCTACGAGCAGTACTTC.

The V call is TRBV5-4, the J call TRBJ1-2, with D unresolved. From germline, CDR1 is SGHNT and CDR2 YYREEE (reference sequence). The CDR3 has 13 amino acids. V shed 2 bases and J shed 6 bases, with 11 bases lying between them. The CDR3 DNA follows: TGTGCCAGCAGCTTCGGGAATAGGGATGGCTACACCTTC. Amino acids: CASSFGNRDGYTF.

The V call is TRBV7-2, the J call TRBJ2-3; TRBD1 agrees at 10 bases. The V and J ends lost 3 bases and 4 bases, in that order; junction bases with no gene match: 4. This CDR3 has 15 residues. The germline gives CDR1 SGHTA, CDR2 FQGNSA. As DNA, the CDR3 is TGTGCCAGCAGCTTCGACAGGGGGCACTCAGATACGCAGTATTTT. Protein product: CASSFDRGHSDTQYF.

The genes are TRBV9 and TRBJ2-5, with 16 bases fitting TRBD2. V trimming: 4 bases; J trimming: 3 bases; junction bases outside the gene matches: 6. The CDR3 consists of 17 residues. Germline CDR1 and CDR2: SGDLS and YYNGEE. CDR3 protein: CASSLMGLAGGKETQYF. In DNA, the CDR3 is TGTGCCAGCAGCTTAATGGGACTAGCGGGGGGGAAAGAGACCCAGTACTTC.

CDR3 loop: CASSSPPADTQYF. The CDR3 DNA follows: TGTGCCAGCAGCTCTCCCCCCGCAGATACGCAGTATTTT. The rearrangement joins TRBV7-3 to TRBJ2-3; D gene uncertain. Per germline, CDR1 SGHTA and CDR2 FQGTGA. The V end lost 4 bases, the J end lost 4 bases, and 9 bases lay between the germline ends. This CDR3 is 13 amino acids long.

The chain carries TRBV7-6 and TRBJ2-1; 10 nucleotides line up with TRBD1. This CDR3 is 14 amino acids long. V dropped 0 bases and J dropped 7; count of bases not matched to a gene: 0. Germline CDR1 and CDR2: SGHVS and FNYEAQ. In DNA, the CDR3 is TGTGCCAGCAGCTTAGCGGGACAGGGGAATGAGCAGTTCTTC. Encoded protein: CASSLAGQGNEQFF.

The CDR3 reads CASSFDGNYYNEQFF. The CDR3 nucleotides read TGTGCCAGCAGCTTCGACGGAAACTACTACAATGAGCAGTTCTTC. The gene calls are TRBV7-2 and TRBJ2-1; D is ambiguous. Trimming left V 3 bases short and J 3 bases short, with 12 bases between. CDR1 and CDR2 from the germline V gene are SGHTA and FQGNSA. The CDR3 extends over 15 amino acids.

This chain links TRBV7-2 with TRBJ1-1, with TRBD1 identical over 8 bases. The CDR3 spans 17 residues. J gave up 11 bases and V 3 bases, and 20 bases lay outside the gene matches. The germline V gene encodes CDR1 SGHTA and CDR2 FQGNSA. The CDR3 here is CASSLILPGQAVMGAFF. CDR3 DNA sequence: TGTGCCAGCAGCTTGATTTTACCGGGACAGGCGGTGATGGGCGCTTTCTTT. The entire variable domain, with the rest obtained from reference TRBV7-2 and TRBJ1-1, is as follows: GAGVSQSPSNKVTEKGKDVELRCDPISGHTALYWYRQSLGQGLEFLIYFQGNSAPDKSGLPSDRFSAERTGGSVSTLTIQRTQQEDSAVYLCASSLILPGQAVMGAFFGQGTRLTVV.

CDR3 sequence reads: CASSQVAGSANSPLHF. The CDR3 DNA reads TGTGCCAGCAGCCAAGTCGCTGGTAGCGCAAATTCACCCCTCCACTTT. The J gene is TRBJ1-6, the V gene TRBV14; D ambiguous. V was trimmed by 1 base and J by 7 bases, leaving 14 bases between them. The CDR3 runs to 16 residues. CDR1 and CDR2 (germline): SGHDN, FVKESK. Filled out from reference TRBV14 and TRBJ1-6, the complete variable domain reads EAGVTQFPSHSVIEKGQTVTLRCDPISGHDNLYWYRRVMGKEIKFLLHFVKESKQDESGMPNNRFLAERTGGTYSTLKVQPAELEDSGVYFCASSQVAGSANSPLHFGNGTRLTVT.

The table lists this clone with a few counts. V usage is TRBV27 and J usage is TRBJ1-4; D unresolved. V was clipped by 3 bases and J by 6 bases, with 11 bases between them. From germline, CDR1 is MNHEY and CDR2 SMNVEV (reference sequence). The CDR3 extends over 14 amino acids. The chain's CDR3 is CASSFVGGDEKLFF. CDR3 bases: TGTGCCAGCAGTTTCGTTGGAGGAGATGAAAAACTGTTTTTT.